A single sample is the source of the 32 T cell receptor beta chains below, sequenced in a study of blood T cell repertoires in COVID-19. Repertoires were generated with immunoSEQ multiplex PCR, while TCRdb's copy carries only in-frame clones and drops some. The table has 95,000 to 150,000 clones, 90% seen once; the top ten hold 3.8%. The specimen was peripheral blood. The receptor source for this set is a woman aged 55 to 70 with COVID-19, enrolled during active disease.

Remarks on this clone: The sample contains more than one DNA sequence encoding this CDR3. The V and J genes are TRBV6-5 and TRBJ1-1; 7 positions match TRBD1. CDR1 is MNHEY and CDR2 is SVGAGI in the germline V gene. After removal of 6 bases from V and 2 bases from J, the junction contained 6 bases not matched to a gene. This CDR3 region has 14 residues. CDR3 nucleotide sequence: TGTGCCAGCAGGGCGACAGGGAGAAACACTGAAGCTTTCTTT. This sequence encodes CASRATGRNTEAFF.

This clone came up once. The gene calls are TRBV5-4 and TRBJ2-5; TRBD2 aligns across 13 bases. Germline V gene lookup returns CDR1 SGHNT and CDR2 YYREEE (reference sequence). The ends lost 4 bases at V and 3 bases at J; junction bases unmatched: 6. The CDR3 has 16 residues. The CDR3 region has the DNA TGTGCCAGCAGCCCCCCTGGGACTAGCGGGAAAGAGACCCAGTACTTC. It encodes CASSPPGTSGKETQYF.

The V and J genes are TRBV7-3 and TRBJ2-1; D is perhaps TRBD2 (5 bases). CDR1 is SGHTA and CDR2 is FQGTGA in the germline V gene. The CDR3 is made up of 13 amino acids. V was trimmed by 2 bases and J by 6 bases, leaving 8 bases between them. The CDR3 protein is CASSLGGSNEQFF. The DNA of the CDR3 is TGTGCCAGCAGCTTAGGCGGGTCCAATGAGCAGTTCTTC.

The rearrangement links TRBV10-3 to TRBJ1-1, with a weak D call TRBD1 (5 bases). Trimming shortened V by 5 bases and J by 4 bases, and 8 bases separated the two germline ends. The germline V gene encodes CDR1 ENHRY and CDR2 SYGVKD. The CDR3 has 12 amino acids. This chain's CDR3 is CAISRGATEAFF. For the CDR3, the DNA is TGTGCCATCAGTCGCGGGGCCACTGAAGCTTTCTTT.

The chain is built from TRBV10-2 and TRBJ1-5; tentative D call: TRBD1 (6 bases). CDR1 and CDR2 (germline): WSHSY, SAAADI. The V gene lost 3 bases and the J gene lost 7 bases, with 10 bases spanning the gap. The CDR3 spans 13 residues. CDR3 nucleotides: TGCGCCAGCAGTGATCTGGGGGCCCAGCCCCAGCATTTT. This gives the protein CASSDLGAQPQHF.

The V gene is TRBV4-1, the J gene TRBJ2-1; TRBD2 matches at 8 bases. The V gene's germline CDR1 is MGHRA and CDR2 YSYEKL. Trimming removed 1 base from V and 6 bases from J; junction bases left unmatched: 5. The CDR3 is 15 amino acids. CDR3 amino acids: CASSQAGGVANEQFF. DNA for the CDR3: TGCGCCAGCAGCCAAGCGGGGGGGGTGGCCAATGAGCAGTTCTTC.

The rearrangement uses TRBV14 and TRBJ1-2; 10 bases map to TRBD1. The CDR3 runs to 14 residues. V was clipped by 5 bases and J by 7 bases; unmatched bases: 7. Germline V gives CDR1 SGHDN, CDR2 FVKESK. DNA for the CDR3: TGTGCCAGCAGCTTGGACAGGGGGAGCGGTGGCTACACCTTC. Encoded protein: CASSLDRGSGGYTF.

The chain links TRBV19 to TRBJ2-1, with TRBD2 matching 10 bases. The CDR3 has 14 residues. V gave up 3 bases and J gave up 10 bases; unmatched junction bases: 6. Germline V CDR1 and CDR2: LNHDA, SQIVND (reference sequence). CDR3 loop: CASSIASGGPEQFF. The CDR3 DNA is TGTGCCAGTAGTATCGCTAGCGGGGGACCAGAGCAGTTCTTC. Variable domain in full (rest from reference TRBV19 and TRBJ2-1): DGGITQSPKYLFRKEGQNVTLSCEQNLNHDAMYWYRQDPGQGLRLIYYSQIVNDFQKGDIAEGYSVSREKKESFPLTVTSAQKNPTAFYLCASSIASGGPEQFFGPGTRLTVL.

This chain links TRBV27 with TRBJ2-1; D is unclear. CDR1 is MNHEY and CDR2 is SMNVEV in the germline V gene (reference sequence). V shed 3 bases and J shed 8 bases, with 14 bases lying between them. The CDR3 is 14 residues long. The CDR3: CASSFIGAGDEQFF. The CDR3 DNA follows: TGTGCCAGCAGTTTCATCGGAGCCGGTGATGAGCAGTTCTTC.

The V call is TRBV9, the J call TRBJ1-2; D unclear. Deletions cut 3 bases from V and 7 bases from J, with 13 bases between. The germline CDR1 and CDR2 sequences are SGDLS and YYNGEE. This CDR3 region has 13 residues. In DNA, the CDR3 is TGTGCCAGCAGCGCTGGGGTGAGCGGTGGCTACACCTTC. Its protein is CASSAGVSGGYTF.

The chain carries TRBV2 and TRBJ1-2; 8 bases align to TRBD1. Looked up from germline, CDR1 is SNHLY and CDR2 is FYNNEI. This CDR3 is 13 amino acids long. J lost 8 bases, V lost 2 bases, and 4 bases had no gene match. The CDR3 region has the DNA TGTGCCAGCAGTGAACAGGGGGCGAGGGGCTACACCTTC. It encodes CASSEQGARGYTF.

The CDR3: CAWSEDSPYGYTF. The CDR3 coding sequence is TGTGCCTGGAGTGAGGACAGTCCCTATGGCTACACCTTC. The chain couples TRBV30 to TRBJ1-2, with D perhaps TRBD1 (6 bases). Germline loops: CDR1 GTSNPN, CDR2 SVGIG (reference sequence). The CDR3 has 13 amino acids. Trimming pared 1 base from V and 4 bases from J, leaving 10 bases between.

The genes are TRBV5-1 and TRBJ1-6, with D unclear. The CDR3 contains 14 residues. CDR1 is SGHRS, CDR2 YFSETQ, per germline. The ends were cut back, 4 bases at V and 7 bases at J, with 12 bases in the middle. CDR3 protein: CASSPGLTNSPLHF. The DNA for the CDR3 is TGCGCCAGCAGCCCCGGACTCACCAATTCACCCCTCCACTTT.

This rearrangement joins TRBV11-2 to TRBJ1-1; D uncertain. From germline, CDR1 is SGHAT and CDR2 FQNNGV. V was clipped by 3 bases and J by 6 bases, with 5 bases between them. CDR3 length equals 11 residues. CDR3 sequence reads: CASSFPAEAFF. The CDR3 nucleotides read TGTGCCAGCAGCTTTCCTGCTGAAGCTTTCTTT.

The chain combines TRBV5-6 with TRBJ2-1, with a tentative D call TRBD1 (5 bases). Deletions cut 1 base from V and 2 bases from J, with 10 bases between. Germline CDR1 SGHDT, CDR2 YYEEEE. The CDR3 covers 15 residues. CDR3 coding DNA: TGTGCCAGCAGCTTGCGCGACAGTGCCTACAATGAGCAGTTCTTC. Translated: CASSLRDSAYNEQFF.

CDR3 nucleotides: TGTGCCAGCAGCCAAGCTTGGTCAGCTAGCGGGTATCCAAAAGTTTACAATGAGCAGTTCTTC. Encoded protein: CASSQAWSASGYPKVYNEQFF. V and J are TRBV14 and TRBJ2-1; 8 nucleotides agree with TRBD2. CDR3 size: 21 residues. CDR1 is SGHDN and CDR2 is FVKESK in the germline V gene. The ends lost 1 base at V and 4 bases at J; junction bases unmatched: 21.

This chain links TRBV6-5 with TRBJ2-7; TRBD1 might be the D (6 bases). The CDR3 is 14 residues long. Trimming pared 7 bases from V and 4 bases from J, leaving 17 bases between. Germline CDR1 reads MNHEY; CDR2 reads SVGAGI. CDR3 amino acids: CASTLEQGGYEQYF. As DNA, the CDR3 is TGTGCCAGCACCTTGGAACAGGGTGGTTACGAGCAGTACTTC.

The CDR3 nucleotides are TGCAGCGTTTCCGGATCGACAGGGGTCGTTGAAGCTTTCTTT. This gives the protein CSVSGSTGVVEAFF. The rearrangement links TRBV29-1 to TRBJ1-1; TRBD1 matches at 8 bases. The germline V gene encodes CDR1 SQVTM and CDR2 ANQGSEA. The CDR3 extends over 14 amino acids. V trimming: 5 bases; J trimming: 7 bases; junction bases outside the gene matches: 12.

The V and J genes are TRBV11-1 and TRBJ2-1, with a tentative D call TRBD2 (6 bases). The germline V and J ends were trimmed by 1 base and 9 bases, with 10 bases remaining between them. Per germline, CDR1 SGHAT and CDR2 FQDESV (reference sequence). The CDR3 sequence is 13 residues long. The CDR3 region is CASSLGEAGEQFF. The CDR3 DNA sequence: TGTGCCAGCAGCTTAGGGGAGGCGGGTGAGCAGTTCTTC.

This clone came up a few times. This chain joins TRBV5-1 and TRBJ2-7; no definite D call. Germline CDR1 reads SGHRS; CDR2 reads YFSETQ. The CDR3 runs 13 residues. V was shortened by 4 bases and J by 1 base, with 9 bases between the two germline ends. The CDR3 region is CASSLSISYEQYF. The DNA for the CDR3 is TGCGCCAGCAGCCTATCGATATCCTACGAGCAGTACTTC.

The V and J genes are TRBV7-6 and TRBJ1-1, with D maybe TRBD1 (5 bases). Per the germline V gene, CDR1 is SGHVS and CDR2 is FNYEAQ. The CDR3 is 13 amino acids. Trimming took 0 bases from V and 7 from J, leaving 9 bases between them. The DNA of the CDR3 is TGTGCCAGCAGCTTAGCGGGGCGGGGTGAAGCTTTCTTT. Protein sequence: CASSLAGRGEAFF.

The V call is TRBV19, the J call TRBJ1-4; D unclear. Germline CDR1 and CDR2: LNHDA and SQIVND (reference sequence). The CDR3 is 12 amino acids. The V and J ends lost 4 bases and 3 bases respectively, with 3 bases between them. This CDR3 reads CASSNSNEKLFF. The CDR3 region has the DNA TGTGCCAGTAGTAACTCTAATGAAAAACTGTTTTTT.

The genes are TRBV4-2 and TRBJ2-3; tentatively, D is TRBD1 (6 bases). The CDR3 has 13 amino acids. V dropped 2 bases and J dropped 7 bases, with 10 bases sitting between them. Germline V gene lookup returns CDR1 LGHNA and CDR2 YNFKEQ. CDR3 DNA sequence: TGTGCCAGCAGCCAATCAGGGGTGAATACGCAGTATTTT. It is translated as CASSQSGVNTQYF.

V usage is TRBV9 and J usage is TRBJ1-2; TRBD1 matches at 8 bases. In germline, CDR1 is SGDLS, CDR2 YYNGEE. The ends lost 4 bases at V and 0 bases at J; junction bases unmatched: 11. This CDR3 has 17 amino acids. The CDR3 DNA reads TGTGCCAGCAGCCCGCACCCAGGACAGGGAACTAACTATGGCTACACCTTC. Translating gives CASSPHPGQGTNYGYTF.

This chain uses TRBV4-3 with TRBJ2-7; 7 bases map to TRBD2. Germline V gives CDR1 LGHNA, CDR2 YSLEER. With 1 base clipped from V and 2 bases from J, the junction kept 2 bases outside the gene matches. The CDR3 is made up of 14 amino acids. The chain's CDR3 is CASSQVGGAYEQYF. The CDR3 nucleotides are TGCGCCAGCAGCCAAGTTGGGGGGGCCTACGAGCAGTACTTC.

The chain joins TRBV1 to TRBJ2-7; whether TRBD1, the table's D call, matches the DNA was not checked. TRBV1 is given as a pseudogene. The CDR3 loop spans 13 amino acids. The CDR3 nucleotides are TGCACCAGCAGCAGCCGGACATTCTACGAGCAGTACTTC. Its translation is CTSSSRTFYEQYF.

As DNA, the CDR3 is TGTGCCAGCAGCTGGCCGGGACAGGGAGACTACACCTTC. The encoded protein is CASSWPGQGDYTF. The chain has TRBV5-4 and TRBJ1-2; 9 nucleotides line up with TRBD1. The J segment lost 10 bases and the V segment lost 3 bases, leaving 7 bases of the junction unmatched. CDR1 and CDR2 from the germline V gene are SGHNT and YYREEE (reference sequence). The CDR3 contains 13 residues.

CDR3 sequence (DNA): TGTGCCAGCAGCGTGACAGGGAGGAATCAGCCCCAGCATTTT. This encodes CASSVTGRNQPQHF. This rearrangement joins TRBV9 to TRBJ1-5, with TRBD1 identical over 7 bases. The ends lost 2 bases at V and 4 bases at J; junction bases unmatched: 3. Germline V CDR1 and CDR2: SGDLS, YYNGEE. The CDR3 is made up of 14 amino acids.

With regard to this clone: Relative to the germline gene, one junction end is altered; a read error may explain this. The chain's CDR3 is CASSLAGPAEQFF. In DNA form, the CDR3 reads TGTGCCAGCAGTCTAGCGGGGCCCGCCGAGCAGTTCTTC. The chain is built from TRBV12-3 or TRBV12-4 and TRBJ2-1, with 9 bases aligning to TRBD2. This CDR3 has 13 residues.

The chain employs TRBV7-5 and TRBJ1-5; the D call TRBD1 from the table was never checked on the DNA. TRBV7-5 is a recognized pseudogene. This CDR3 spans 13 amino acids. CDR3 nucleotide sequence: TGTGCCAACCGCGGACAGTGCAATCAGCCCCAGCATTTT. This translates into CANRGQCNQPQHF.

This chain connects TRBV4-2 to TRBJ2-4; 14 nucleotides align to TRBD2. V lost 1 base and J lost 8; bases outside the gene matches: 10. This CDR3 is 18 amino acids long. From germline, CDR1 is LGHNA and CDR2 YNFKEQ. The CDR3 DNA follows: TGTGCCAGCAGCCAAGGTCGAAGAGGGACTAGCGGGGGTTACATTCAGTACTTC. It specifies CASSQGRRGTSGGYIQYF.

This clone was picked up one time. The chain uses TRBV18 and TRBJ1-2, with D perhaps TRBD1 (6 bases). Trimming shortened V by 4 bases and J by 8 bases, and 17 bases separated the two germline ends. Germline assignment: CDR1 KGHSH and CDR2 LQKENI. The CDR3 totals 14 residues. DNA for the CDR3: TGTGCCAGCTCACAGGACGCCCGGACAGAAGGCTACACCTTC. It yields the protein CASSQDARTEGYTF.